This TCR beta chain stems from a study of T cell responses to AZD1222 COVID-19 vaccine. Regarding the study as a whole: Repertoire collection took place solely once the T cell response had peaked. Seropositivity was recorded at baseline in only six AZD1222 recipients. Along spike, vaccine-associated CD4 TCRs were found throughout, with dominance at 160-218 and 743-854. Clonal diversity may have been underestimated in mostly white British donors.

Assay: immunoSEQ multiplex PCR; the TCRdb copy retains only in-frame clones and omits some. The sample lists 95,000 to 150,000 clones, roughly 87% seen once, with around 10% in the top ten. Details on this clone: The antigen is not known.

The CDR3 is 14 amino acids. Germline V gives CDR1 MNHEY, CDR2 SVGAGI. V lost 6 bases to trimming and J lost 2 bases; unmatched junction nucleotides: 3. The input for sequencing was peripheral blood, taken on day 0 of AZD1222 vaccination. The TCR comes from an adult in good health. The genes are TRBV6-5 and TRBJ2-5, with 10 bases that match TRBD2. CDR3 bases: TGTGCCAGCAGAGATAGCGGGAGGCAAGAGACCCAGTACTTC. Translated: CASRDSGRQETQYF.